The present entry profiles one T cell receptor (beta chain) with its context. This receptor's antigen is unknown. Base qualities are not at hand, and no much larger clone is one base apart. The sample originates from a study of blood T cell repertoires in COVID-19 (dated by TCRdb to the early 2020s). Background for the entire study: Samples from collaborators originated in the United States, Italy and Spain and spanned both the acute and convalescent phases of COVID-19. The material from the prospective study consisted of cDNA or gDNA derived from T cells, B-cell-depleted T cells, or PBMCs. Deeply sampled blood TCRbeta repertoires from subjects exposed to, actively infected with, or recovered from COVID-19 were included in the dataset. The repertoires were made available in a free public database intended to serve as a resource for research on the immune response to SARS-CoV-2. Samples came from the ongoing ImmuneRACE study (first 160 participants) plus 1,254 subjects from 6 global collaborators. Sample metadata almost always included a de-identified subject ID, COVID-19 status, age in years and sex. Where available, HLA class I and class II types were obtained from metadata supplied by the sample provider rather than from assay-based typing.

TCRbeta CDR3 regions were amplified from genomic DNA by means of the immunoSEQ Assay, a bias-controlled multiplex PCR. In the paper's pipeline: The number of nucleated cells in each sample was estimated from the amplification of reference gene primers within the assay. Sequence reads were collapsed and filtered to measure the absolute abundance of every unique TCRbeta CDR3 rearrangement. For each sample, productive Simpson clonality was calculated as the square root of Simpson's diversity index over productive rearrangements. TCRdb mirrors the immuneACCESS table, restricted to in-frame sequences. Some clones are absent from its copies; in checked studies, under half trace to an unresolved V gene, and the reason for the others is unknown. V and J calls plus clone size are reproduced from that table; the DNA served to infer D and trimming. The sample table shows some 310,000 clones, and just under 90% are seen once. The ten biggest clones cover about 8.4% of the sample.

Via the germline V gene, CDR1 is MNHEY and CDR2 SVGAGI. The V end loses 2 bases and the J end loses 8 bases, and a stretch of 17 bases separates them. Spanning cysteine to phenylalanine, the CDR3 consists of 15 amino acids. Only the CDR3 part of the read is kept: 45 bases, read in frame from the first base. What the study reported, not specific to this receptor: The quantity of clinical and demographic metadata differed by source and by participant and was supplied without curation.

In the prospective study, participants were about 18 to 95 years old, resided in approximately 22 geographic areas of the United States, and were enrolled through a virtual design. In the prospective study, cohorts were assigned on the basis of participant-reported clinical history obtained from a screening survey and a study questionnaire. For ImmuneRACE Cohort 3, a participant was defined as recovered based on two consecutive negative NP/OP PCR tests, clearance by a healthcare professional, or resolution of symptoms. Each participant in the prospective study had whole blood, serum and a nasopharyngeal or oropharyngeal swab collected by mobile phlebotomists. Additional blood draws and questionnaires over a 2-month period could optionally be provided by prospective study participants. Before DNA extraction, blood samples from the prospective study were shipped at room temperature or frozen.

The material sequenced was PBMCs or T cells enriched from blood (not recorded which). Recombination joined TRBV6-5 with TRBJ2-3; a tentative D call is TRBD2 (6 bases match). This receptor was taken from a woman aged 25 to 39 who had recovered from COVID-19. The sequence in DNA is TGTGCCAGCAGTTACGGATTACTAGCTACCAGTACGCAGTATTTT. Translated, this is CASSYGLLATSTQYF.